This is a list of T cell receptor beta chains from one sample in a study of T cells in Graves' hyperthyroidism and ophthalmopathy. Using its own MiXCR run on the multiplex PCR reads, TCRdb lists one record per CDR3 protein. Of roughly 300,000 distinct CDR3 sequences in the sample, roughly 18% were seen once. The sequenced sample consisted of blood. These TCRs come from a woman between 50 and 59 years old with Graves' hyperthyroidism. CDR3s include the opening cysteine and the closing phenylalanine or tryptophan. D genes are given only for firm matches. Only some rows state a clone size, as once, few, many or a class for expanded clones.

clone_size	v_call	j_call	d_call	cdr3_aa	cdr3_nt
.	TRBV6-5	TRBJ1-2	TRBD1	CASSYTDRQTYGYTF	TGTGCCAGCAGTTACACGGACAGGCAGACCTATGGCTACACCTTC
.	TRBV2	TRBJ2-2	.	CASSDRVTGELFF	TGTGCCAGCAGTGACAGGGTGACCGGGGAGCTGTTTTTT
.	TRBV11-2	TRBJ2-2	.	CASSDSMTGELFF	TGTGCCAGCAGCGATTCTATGACCGGGGAGCTGTTTTTT
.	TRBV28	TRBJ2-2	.	CATGQSDVLNTGGLFF	TGTGCCACGGGACAGTCGGACGTTTTGAACACCGGGGGGCTGTTTTTT
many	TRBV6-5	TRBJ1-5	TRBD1	CASSYGTGGNQPQHF	TGTGCCAGCAGTTACGGGACAGGGGGCAATCAGCCCCAGCATTTT
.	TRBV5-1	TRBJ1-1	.	CASSPGGRSEAFF	TGCGCCAGCAGCCCGGGGGGACGCTCTGAAGCTTTCTTT
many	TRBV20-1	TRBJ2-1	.	CSAPTVSYNEQFF	TGCAGTGCGCCGACAGTCTCCTACAATGAGCAGTTCTTC
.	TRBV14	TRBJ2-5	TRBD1	CASSVQGVREAQYF	TGTGCCAGCAGTGTCCAGGGGGTGCGAGAGGCCCAGTACTTC
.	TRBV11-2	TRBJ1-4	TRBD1	CASSPRDRGQSTNEKLFF	TGTGCCAGCAGCCCACGGGACAGGGGGCAGTCGACTAATGAAAAACTGTTTTTT
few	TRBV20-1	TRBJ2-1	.	CSVQERKSYNEQFF	TGCAGTGTTCAGGAACGGAAGTCCTACAATGAGCAGTTCTTC
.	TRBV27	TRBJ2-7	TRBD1	CASRRRDRGYEQYF	TGTGCCTCCCGCCGACGGGACAGGGGCTACGAGCAGTACTTC
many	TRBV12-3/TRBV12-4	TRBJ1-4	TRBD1	CASSLNNRGEAFVEKLFF	TGTGCCAGCAGCCTGAACAACAGGGGCGAGGCGTTCGTCGAAAAACTGTTTTTT
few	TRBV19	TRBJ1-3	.	CASMREDGNTIYF	TGTGCCAGTATGAGGGAGGATGGAAACACCATATATTTT
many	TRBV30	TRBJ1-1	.	CAWSAPKGEAFF	TGTGCCTGGAGTGCCCCCAAGGGGGAAGCTTTCTTT
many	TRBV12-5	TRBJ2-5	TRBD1	CASGNGQGALETQYF	TGTGCTAGTGGTAACGGACAGGGGGCTTTAGAGACCCAGTACTTC
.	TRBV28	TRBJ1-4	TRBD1	CASSERTGERSEKLFF	TGTGCCAGCAGTGAACGCACAGGGGAGAGGTCTGAAAAACTGTTTTTT
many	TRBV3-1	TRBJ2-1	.	CASSQRLNEQFF	TGTGCCAGCAGCCAGCGACTAAACGAGCAGTTCTTC
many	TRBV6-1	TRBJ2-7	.	CASSYPDGSYEQYF	TGTGCCAGCAGTTATCCAGACGGCTCCTACGAGCAGTACTTC
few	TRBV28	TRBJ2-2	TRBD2	CASSPLLAGGVTGELFF	TGTGCCAGCAGCCCCCTACTAGCGGGAGGGGTAACCGGGGAGCTGTTTTTT
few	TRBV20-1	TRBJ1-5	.	CSARHSDQPQHF	TGCAGTGCTAGACACTCCGATCAGCCCCAGCATTTT
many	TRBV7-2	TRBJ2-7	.	CASSLVPPPGSYEQYF	TGTGCCAGCAGCTTAGTTCCCCCCCCGGGATCCTACGAGCAGTACTTC
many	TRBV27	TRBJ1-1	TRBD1	CASTRGPGQMNTEAFF	TGTGCCAGCACTCGTGGACCGGGACAGATGAACACTGAAGCTTTCTTT
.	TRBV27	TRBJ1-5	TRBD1	CASSRLGQGGQPQHF	TGTGCCAGCAGCCGGTTGGGACAGGGAGGTCAGCCCCAGCATTTT
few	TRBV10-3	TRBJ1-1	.	CAISVGSMNTEAFF	TGTGCCATCAGCGTTGGATCCATGAACACTGAAGCTTTCTTT
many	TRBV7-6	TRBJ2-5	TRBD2	CASAGGFIETQYF	TGTGCCAGCGCGGGGGGATTCATAGAGACCCAGTACTTC
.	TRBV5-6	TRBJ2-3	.	CASTFPGGDTQYF	TGTGCCAGCACCTTTCCGGGCGGCGATACGCAGTATTTT
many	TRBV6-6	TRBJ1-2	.	CASSYSITQDGYTF	TGTGCCAGCAGTTACTCGATTACACAGGATGGCTACACCTTC
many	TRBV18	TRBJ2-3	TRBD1	CASSPNRGDTDTQYF	TGTGCCAGCTCACCGAACAGGGGCGACACAGATACGCAGTATTTT
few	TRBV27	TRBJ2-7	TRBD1	CASSRTGTGPYEQYF	TGTGCCAGCAGTCGGACCGGGACAGGGCCCTACGAGCAGTACTTC
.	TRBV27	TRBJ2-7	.	CASSRTYGQGAHKQYF	TGTGCCAGCAGCCGCACCTACGGGCAGGGAGCCCACAAGCAGTACTTC
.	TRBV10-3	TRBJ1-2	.	CAISESLRNGYTF	TGTGCCATCAGTGAGTCGCTACGGAATGGCTACACCTTC
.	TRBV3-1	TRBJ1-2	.	CASSQGTVTVLGYTF	TGTGCCAGCAGCCAAGGGACAGTCACGGTACTCGGCTACACCTTC
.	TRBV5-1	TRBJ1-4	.	CASRRDDAEKLFF	TGCGCCAGCAGAAGGGACGATGCGGAAAAACTGTTTTTT
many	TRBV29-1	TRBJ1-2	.	CSVESPSRYGYTF	TGCAGCGTTGAATCGCCAAGCCGGTATGGCTACACCTTC
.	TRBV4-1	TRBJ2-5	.	CASSLRDWYQETQYF	TGCGCCAGCAGCCTCCGGGATTGGTACCAAGAGACCCAGTACTTC
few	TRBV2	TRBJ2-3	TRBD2	CASTRLAGGSDTQYF	TGTGCCAGCACCCGACTAGCGGGGGGGTCAGATACGCAGTATTTT
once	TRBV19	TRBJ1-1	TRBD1	CASNDRVRAEAFF	TGTGCCAGTAACGACAGGGTACGCGCTGAAGCTTTCTTT
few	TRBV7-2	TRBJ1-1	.	CASSSQWDTEAFF	TGTGCCAGCAGCTCCCAGTGGGACACTGAAGCTTTCTTT
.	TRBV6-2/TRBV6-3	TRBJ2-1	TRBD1	CASSPGQGGINEQFF	TGTGCCAGCAGTCCAGGACAGGGGGGGATTAATGAGCAGTTCTTC
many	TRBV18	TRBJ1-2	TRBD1	CASSRGQADGGYTF	TGTGCCAGCTCACGTGGACAGGCTGATGGAGGCTACACCTTC
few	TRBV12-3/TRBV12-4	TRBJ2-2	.	CASNPGITGELFF	TGTGCCAGCAATCCCGGGATCACCGGGGAGCTGTTTTTT
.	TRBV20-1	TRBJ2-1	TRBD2	CSAHGLAGGYTSSYNEQFF	TGCAGTGCCCACGGACTAGCGGGGGGGTATACAAGCTCCTACAATGAGCAGTTCTTC
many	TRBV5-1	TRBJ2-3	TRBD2	CASSLGGLAGGTTDTQYF	TGCGCCAGCAGCTTGGGGGGACTAGCGGGAGGAACCACAGATACGCAGTATTTT
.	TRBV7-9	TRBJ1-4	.	CASSLLGDYEKLFF	TGTGCCAGCAGCTTATTGGGGGATTATGAAAAACTGTTTTTT
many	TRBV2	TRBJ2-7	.	CASRSPGVPYEQYF	TGTGCCAGCAGATCGCCAGGGGTCCCCTACGAGCAGTACTTC
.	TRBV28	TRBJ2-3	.	CANVGDTQYF	TGTGCCAACGTTGGCGATACGCAGTATTTT
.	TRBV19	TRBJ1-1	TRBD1	CASTRQGASEAFF	TGTGCCAGTACCCGACAGGGGGCCTCTGAAGCTTTCTTT
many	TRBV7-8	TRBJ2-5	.	CASSPGDGTQYF	TGTGCCAGCAGCCCGGGCGATGGGACCCAGTACTTC
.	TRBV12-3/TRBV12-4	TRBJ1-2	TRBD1	CASSFGLGAGQGLGKAYGYTF	TGTGCCAGCAGTTTCGGTTTAGGCGCGGGACAGGGTTTAGGGAAGGCCTATGGCTACACCTTC
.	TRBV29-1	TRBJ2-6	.	CSVVNTLFSGANVLTF	TGCAGCGTTGTCAACACCCTCTTCTCTGGGGCCAACGTCCTGACTTTC
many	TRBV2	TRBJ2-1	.	CASSPLDSYNEQFF	TGTGCCAGCAGTCCACTAGATTCTTACAATGAGCAGTTCTTC
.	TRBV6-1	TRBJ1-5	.	CASSPEGTGQPQHF	TGTGCCAGCAGTCCTGAGGGTACGGGTCAGCCCCAGCATTTT
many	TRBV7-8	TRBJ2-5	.	CASRQNRVETQYF	TGTGCCAGCAGACAAAACAGGGTTGAGACCCAGTACTTC
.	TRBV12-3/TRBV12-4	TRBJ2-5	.	CASRALGIQETQYF	TGTGCCAGCAGGGCCCTGGGCATCCAAGAGACCCAGTACTTC
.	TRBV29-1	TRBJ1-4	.	CSVDWGEKLFF	TGCAGCGTTGATTGGGGAGAAAAACTGTTTTTT